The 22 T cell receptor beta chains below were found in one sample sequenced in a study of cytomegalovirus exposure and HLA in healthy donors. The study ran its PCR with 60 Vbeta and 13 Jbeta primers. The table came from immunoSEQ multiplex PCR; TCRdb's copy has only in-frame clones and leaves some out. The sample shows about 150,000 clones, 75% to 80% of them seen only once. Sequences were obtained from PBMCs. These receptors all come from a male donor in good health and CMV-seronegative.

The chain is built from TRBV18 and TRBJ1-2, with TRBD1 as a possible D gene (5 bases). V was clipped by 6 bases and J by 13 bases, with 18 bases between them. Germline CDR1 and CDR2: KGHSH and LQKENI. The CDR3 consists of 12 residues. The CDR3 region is CASSTDTVVGTF. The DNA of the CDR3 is TGTGCCAGCTCGACGGACACGGTCGTAGGCACCTTC. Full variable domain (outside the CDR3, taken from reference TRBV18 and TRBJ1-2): NAGVMQNPRHLVRRRGQEARLRCSPMKGHSHVYWYRQLPEEGLKFMVYLQKENIIDESGMPKERFSAEFPKEGPSILRIQQVVRGDSAAYFCASSTDTVVGTFGSGTRLTVV.

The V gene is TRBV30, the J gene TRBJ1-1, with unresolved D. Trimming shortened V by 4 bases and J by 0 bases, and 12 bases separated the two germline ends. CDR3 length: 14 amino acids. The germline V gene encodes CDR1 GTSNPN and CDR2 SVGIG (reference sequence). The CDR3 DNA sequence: TGTGCCTGGACTCGGGGAGGAGTGAACACTGAAGCTTTCTTT. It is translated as CAWTRGGVNTEAFF. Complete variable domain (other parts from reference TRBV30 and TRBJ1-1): SQTIHQWPATLVQPVGSPLSLECTVEGTSNPNLYWYRQAAGRGLQLLFYSVGIGQISSEVPQNLSASRPQDRQFILSSKKLLLSDSGFYLCAWTRGGVNTEAFFGQGTRLTVV.

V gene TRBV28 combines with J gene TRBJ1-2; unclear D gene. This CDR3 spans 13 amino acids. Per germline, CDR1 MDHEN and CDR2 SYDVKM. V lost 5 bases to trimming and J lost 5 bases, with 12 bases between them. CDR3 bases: TGTGCCAGCAGTCGCGGGTTGGGGTATGGCTACACCTTC. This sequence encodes CASSRGLGYGYTF.

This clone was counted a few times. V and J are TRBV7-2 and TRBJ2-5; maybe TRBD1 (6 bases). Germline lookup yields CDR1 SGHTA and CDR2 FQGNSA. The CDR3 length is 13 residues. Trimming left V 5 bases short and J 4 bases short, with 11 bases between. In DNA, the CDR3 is TGTGCCAGCAGCCTAAGGGGGAGAGAGACCCAGTACTTC. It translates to CASSLRGRETQYF.

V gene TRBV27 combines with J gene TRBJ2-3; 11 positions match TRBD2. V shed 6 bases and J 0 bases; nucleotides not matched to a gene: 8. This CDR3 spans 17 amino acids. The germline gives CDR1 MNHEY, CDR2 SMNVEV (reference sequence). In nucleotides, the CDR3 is TGTGCCAGCAGCTCCCCACGGACTAGCGGGAGCACAGATACGCAGTATTTT. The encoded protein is CASSSPRTSGSTDTQYF.

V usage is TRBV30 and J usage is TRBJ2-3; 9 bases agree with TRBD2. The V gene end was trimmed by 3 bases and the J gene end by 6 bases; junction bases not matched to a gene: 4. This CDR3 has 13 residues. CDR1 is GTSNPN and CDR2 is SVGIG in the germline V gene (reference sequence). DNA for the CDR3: TGTGCCTGGAGACTAGCGGGTTGGGATACGCAGTATTTT. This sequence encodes CAWRLAGWDTQYF.

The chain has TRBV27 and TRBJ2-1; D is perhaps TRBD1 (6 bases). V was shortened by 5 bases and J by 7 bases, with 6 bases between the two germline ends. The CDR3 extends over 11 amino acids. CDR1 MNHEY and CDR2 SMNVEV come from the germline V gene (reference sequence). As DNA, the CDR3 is TGTGCCAGCAGTCAGGGGAATGAGCAGTTCTTC. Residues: CASSQGNEQFF.

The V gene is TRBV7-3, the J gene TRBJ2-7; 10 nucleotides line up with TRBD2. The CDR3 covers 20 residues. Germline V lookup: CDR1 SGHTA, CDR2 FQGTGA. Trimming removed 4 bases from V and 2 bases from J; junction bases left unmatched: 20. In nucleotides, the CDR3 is TGTGCCAGCAGCTACCGGGCCCCTGCGGGGGGTAGCGGGAGGACCTACGAGCAGTACTTC. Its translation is CASSYRAPAGGSGRTYEQYF. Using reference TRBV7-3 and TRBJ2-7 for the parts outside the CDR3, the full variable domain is GAGVSQTPSNKVTEKGKYVELRCDPISGHTALYWYRQSLGQGPEFLIYFQGTGAADDSGLPNDRFFAVRPEGSVSTLKIQRTERGDSAVYLCASSYRAPAGGSGRTYEQYFGPGTRLTVT.

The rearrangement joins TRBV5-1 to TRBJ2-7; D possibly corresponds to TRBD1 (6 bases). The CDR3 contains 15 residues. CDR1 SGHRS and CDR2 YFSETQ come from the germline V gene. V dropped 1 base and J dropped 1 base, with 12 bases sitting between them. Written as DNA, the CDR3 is TGCGCCAGCAGCTTGTCGCCTGGACAGTCCTACGAGCAGTACTTC. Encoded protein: CASSLSPGQSYEQYF.

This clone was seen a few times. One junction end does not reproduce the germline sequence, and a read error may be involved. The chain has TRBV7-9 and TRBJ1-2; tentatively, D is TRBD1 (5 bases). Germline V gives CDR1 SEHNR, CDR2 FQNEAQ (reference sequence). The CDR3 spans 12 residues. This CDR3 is CSSSLGAAAYTF. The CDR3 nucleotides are TGTTCCAGCAGCTTAGGGGCAGCCGCCTACACCTTC.

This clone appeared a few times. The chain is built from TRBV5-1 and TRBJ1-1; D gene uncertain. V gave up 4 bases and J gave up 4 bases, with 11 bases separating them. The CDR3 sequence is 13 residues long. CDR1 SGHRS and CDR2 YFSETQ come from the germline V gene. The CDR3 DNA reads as TGCGCCAGCAGCACCAGACAAGCCACTGAAGCTTTCTTT. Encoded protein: CASSTRQATEAFF. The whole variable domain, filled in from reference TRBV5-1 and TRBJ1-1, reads KAGVTQTPRYLIKTRGQQVTLSCSPISGHRSVSWYQQTPGQGLQFLFEYFSETQRNKGNFPGRFSGRQFSNSRSEMNVSTLELGDSALYLCASSTRQATEAFFGQGTRLTVV.

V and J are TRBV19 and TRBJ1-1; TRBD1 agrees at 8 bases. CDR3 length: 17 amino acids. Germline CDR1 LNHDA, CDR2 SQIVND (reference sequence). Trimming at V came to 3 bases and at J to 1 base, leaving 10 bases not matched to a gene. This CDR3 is CASSIWTGNNWNTEAFF. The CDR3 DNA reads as TGTGCCAGTAGTATTTGGACAGGGAACAACTGGAACACTGAAGCTTTCTTT.

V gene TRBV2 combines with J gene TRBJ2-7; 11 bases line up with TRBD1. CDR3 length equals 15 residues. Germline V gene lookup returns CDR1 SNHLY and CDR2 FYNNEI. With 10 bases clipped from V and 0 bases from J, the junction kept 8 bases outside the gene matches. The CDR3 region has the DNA TGTGCCATCGGGACCGGGACAGGGGGCTCCTACGAGCAGTACTTC. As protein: CAIGTGTGGSYEQYF.

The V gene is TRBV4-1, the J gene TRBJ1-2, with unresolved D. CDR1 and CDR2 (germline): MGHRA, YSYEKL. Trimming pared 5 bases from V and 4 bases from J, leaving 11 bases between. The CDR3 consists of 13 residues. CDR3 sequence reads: CASSSYHSYGYTF. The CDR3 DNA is TGCGCCAGCAGCTCTTATCACTCCTATGGCTACACCTTC.

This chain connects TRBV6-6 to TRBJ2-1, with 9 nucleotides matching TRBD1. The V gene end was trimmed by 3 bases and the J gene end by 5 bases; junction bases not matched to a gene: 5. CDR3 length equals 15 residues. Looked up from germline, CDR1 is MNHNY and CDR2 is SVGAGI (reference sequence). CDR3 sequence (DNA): TGTGCCAGCAGTTATGAAGGACAGGGGAACAATGAGCAGTTCTTC. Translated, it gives CASSYEGQGNNEQFF.

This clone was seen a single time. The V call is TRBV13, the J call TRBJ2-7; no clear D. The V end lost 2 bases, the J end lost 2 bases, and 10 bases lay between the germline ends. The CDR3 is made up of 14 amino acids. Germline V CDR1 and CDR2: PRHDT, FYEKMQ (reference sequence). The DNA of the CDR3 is TGTGCCAGCAGCTTAATTCGGTCGGCCTACGAGCAGTACTTC. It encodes CASSLIRSAYEQYF. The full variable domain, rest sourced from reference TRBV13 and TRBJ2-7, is AAGVIQSPRHLIKEKRETATLKCYPIPRHDTVYWYQQGPGQDPQFLISFYEKMQSDKGSIPDRFSAQQFSDYHSELNMSSLELGDSALYFCASSLIRSAYEQYFGPGTRLTVT.

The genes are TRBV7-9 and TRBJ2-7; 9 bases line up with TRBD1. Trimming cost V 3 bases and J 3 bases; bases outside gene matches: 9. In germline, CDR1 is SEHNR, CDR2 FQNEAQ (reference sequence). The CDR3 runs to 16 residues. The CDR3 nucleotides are TGTGCCAGCAGCTTGCCATCCGGGGACAGGGTCTACGAGCAGTACTTC. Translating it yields CASSLPSGDRVYEQYF. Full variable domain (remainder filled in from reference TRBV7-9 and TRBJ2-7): DTGVSQNPRHKITKRGQNVTFRCDPISEHNRLYWYRQTLGQGPEFLTYFQNEAQLEKSRLLSDRFSAERPKGSFSTLEIQRTEQGDSAMYLCASSLPSGDRVYEQYFGPGTRLTVT.

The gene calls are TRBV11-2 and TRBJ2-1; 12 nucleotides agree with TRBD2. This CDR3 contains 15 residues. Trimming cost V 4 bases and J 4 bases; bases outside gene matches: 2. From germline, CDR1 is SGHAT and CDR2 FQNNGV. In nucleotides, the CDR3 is TGTGCCAGCAGCTCCCTAGCGGGAGGGTACAATGAGCAGTTCTTC. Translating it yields CASSSLAGGYNEQFF.

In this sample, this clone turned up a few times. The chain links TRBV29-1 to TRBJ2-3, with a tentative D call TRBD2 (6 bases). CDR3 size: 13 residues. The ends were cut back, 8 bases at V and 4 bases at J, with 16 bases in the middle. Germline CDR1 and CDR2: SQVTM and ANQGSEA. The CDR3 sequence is CSFQGSGADTQYF. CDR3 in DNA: TGCAGCTTTCAGGGCTCGGGGGCAGATACGCAGTATTTT.

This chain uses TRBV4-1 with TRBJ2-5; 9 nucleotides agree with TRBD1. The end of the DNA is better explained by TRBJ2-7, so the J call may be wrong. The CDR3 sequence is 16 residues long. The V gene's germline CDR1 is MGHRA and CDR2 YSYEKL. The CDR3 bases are TGCGCCAGCAGCCATTCACCCGGGACAGGGAGGGACGAGCAGTACTTC. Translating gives CASSHSPGTGRDEQYF.

CDR3 region: CASSYGQGVNQPQHF. CDR3 nucleotides: TGTGCCAGCAGTTACGGACAGGGGGTCAATCAGCCCCAGCATTTT. V is TRBV6-5 and J is TRBJ1-5; 10 bases are shared with TRBD1. Unmatched junction bases numbered 1, after V lost 2 bases and J lost 3 bases. CDR1 MNHEY and CDR2 SVGAGI come from the germline V gene. The CDR3 is 15 amino acids.

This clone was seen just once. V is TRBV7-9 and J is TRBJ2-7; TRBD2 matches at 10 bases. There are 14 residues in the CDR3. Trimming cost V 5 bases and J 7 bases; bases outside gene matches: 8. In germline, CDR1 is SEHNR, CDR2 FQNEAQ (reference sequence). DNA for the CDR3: TGTGCCAGCAGCAAAGCGGGAGGGCCGTTAGAGCAGTACTTC. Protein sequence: CASSKAGGPLEQYF. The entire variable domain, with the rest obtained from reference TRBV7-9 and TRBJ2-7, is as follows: DTGVSQNPRHKITKRGQNVTFRCDPISEHNRLYWYRQTLGQGPEFLTYFQNEAQLEKSRLLSDRFSAERPKGSFSTLEIQRTEQGDSAMYLCASSKAGGPLEQYFGPGTRLTVT.